The 15 T cell receptor beta chains in this list originate from one sample, sequenced in a study of T cell repertoires in cytomegalovirus infection. TCRdb independently ran MiXCR on the reads; one entry per CDR3 protein. The data hold some 600,000 distinct CDR3 sequences, with roughly a quarter observed a single time. The material sequenced was CD8+ T cells from PBMCs. These receptors were taken from a human donor in good health (CMV status not recorded). Some clones in this sample may be carry-over from other donors' samples.

For this clonotype: A junction boundary mismatches the germline segment, possibly from a read error. The V and J genes are TRBV7-6 and TRBJ2-5, with 13 bases identical to TRBD2. Germline V CDR1 and CDR2: SGHVS, FNYEAQ. The CDR3 sequence is 16 residues long. The CDR3 DNA follows: TGTGCCAGCAGCTTAAGACTAGCGGGGGGTCAAGAGGCCCAGTACTTC. Amino acids: CASSLRLAGGQEAQYF. Using reference TRBV7-6 and TRBJ2-5 for the parts outside the CDR3, the full variable domain is GAGVSQSPRYKVTKRGQDVALRCDPISGHVSLYWYRQALGQGPEFLTYFNYEAQQDKSGLPNDRFSAERPEGSISTLTIQRTEQRDSAMYRCASSLRLAGGQEAQYFGPGTRLLVL.

This clonotype was counted many times. The chain joins TRBV2 to TRBJ2-7; 7 nucleotides align to TRBD1. The germline V gene encodes CDR1 SNHLY and CDR2 FYNNEI. CDR3 length: 15 residues. The junction had 6 bases not matched to a gene; V was cut back by 3 bases and J by 1 base. The CDR3 bases are TGTGCCAGCAGTGAGCAGGGCAGGGGGTCCTACGAGCAGTACGTC. It specifies CASSEQGRGSYEQYV.

The V gene is TRBV27, the J gene TRBJ2-2; possibly TRBD1 or TRBD2 for D (5 bases each). V was trimmed by 6 bases and J by 5 bases, leaving 13 bases between them. This CDR3 spans 14 amino acids. Looked up from germline, CDR1 is MNHEY and CDR2 is SMNVEV (reference sequence). The CDR3 reads CASRVGVGTGELFF. CDR3 bases: TGTGCCAGCAGAGTGGGGGTAGGGACCGGGGAGCTGTTTTTT.

The chain has TRBV6-6 and TRBJ2-1; perhaps D is TRBD1 or TRBD2 (6 bases each). This CDR3 is built from 13 residues. CDR1 is MNHNY and CDR2 is SVGAGI in the germline V gene (reference sequence). V lost 7 bases to trimming and J lost 4 bases, with 11 bases between them. The CDR3 bases are TGTGCCAGCACTGGAGGGGGGTACAATGAGCAGTTCTTC. Amino acids: CASTGGGYNEQFF.

This clonotype came up a few times. Here the CDR3 DNA reads TGCAGCGCCTTGGCCCACCAAGATGAGCAGTTCTTC. Protein sequence: CSALAHQDEQFF. The chain couples TRBV29-1 to TRBJ2-1; D gene ambiguous. Looked up from germline, CDR1 is SQVTM and CDR2 is ANQGSEA. V was trimmed by 7 bases and J by 8 bases, leaving 15 bases between them. There are 12 residues in the CDR3.

This clonotype appeared many times. J is TRBJ2-1 and V is TRBV7-9, with a weak D call TRBD2 (8 bases). Germline V gene lookup returns CDR1 SEHNR and CDR2 FQNEAQ (reference sequence). The CDR3 runs 15 residues. Trimming stripped 6 bases from V and 8 bases from J, with 20 bases between. In DNA form, the CDR3 reads TGTGCCAGCAGTCCTACCGGGACAGCGGGGGATGAGCAGTTCTTC. The encoded protein is CASSPTGTAGDEQFF.

This chain joins TRBV10-3 and TRBJ2-2, with 8 bases identical to TRBD2. Germline assignment: CDR1 ENHRY and CDR2 SYGVKD. This CDR3 has 16 amino acids. V was clipped by 6 bases and J by 0 bases; unmatched bases: 6. CDR3 loop: CAIRLTSGPNTGELFF. The CDR3 region has the DNA TGTGCCATCAGGCTAACTAGCGGACCGAACACCGGGGAGCTGTTTTTT.

This chain links TRBV5-1 with TRBJ2-7; 10 positions agree with TRBD2. The V gene end was trimmed by 1 base and the J gene end by 3 bases; junction bases not matched to a gene: 7. CDR1 is SGHRS, CDR2 YFSETQ, per germline. This CDR3 contains 16 residues. In DNA form, the CDR3 reads TGCGCCAGCAGCTTGCAGTCTAGCGGGGGAGACTACGAGCAGTACTTC. Translated: CASSLQSSGGDYEQYF.

This chain links TRBV7-9 with TRBJ1-1, with D tentatively TRBD1 (6 bases). CDR3 size: 14 residues. The V end was cut by 6 bases, the J end by 1 base, with 12 bases between. In germline, CDR1 is SEHNR, CDR2 FQNEAQ (reference sequence). The CDR3 DNA reads TGTGCCAGCAGATCCGGGACAAGGAACACTGAAGCTTTCTTT. It codes for CASRSGTRNTEAFF.

The CDR3 DNA reads as TGTGCCAGCAGCTCCCAGGGCTTCCTTTACAATGAGCAGTTCTTC. The encoded protein is CASSSQGFLYNEQFF. The chain has TRBV7-6 and TRBJ2-1, with a tentative D call TRBD1 (5 bases). The CDR3 runs 15 residues. V was shortened by 4 bases and J by 4 bases, with 14 bases between the two germline ends. In germline, CDR1 is SGHVS, CDR2 FNYEAQ.

Regarding this clonotype: A much larger clone lies a single base off, so this may be a read error. This chain joins TRBV7-6 and TRBJ1-1; no clear D. Trimming took off 7 bases at V and 8 bases at J, with 14 bases between the two ends. The CDR3 has 12 amino acids. Germline assignment: CDR1 SGHVS and CDR2 FNYEAQ. The CDR3 coding sequence is TGTGCCAGCAACTTGATGGCGGTCGAAGCTTTCTTT. Translated: CASNLMAVEAFF.

The J gene is TRBJ2-5, the V gene TRBV14; D uncertain. Per germline, CDR1 SGHDN and CDR2 FVKESK. V lost 4 bases and J lost 2, with 14 bases in between. The CDR3 loop spans 15 amino acids. The CDR3 DNA is TGTGCCAGCAGCCGAGAACTTATCGAACAAGAGACCCAGTACTTC. This translates into CASSRELIEQETQYF. Using reference TRBV14 and TRBJ2-5 for the parts outside the CDR3, the full variable domain is EAGVTQFPSHSVIEKGQTVTLRCDPISGHDNLYWYRRVMGKEIKFLLHFVKESKQDESGMPNNRFLAERTGGTYSTLKVQPAELEDSGVYFCASSRELIEQETQYFGPGTRLLVL.

The gene calls are TRBV6-2 or TRBV6-3 and TRBJ2-1; 8 nucleotides line up with TRBD2. Germline V gene lookup returns CDR1 MNHEY and CDR2 SVGEGT. CDR3 size: 15 residues. V shed 0 bases and J 8 bases; nucleotides not matched to a gene: 6. The CDR3 region has the DNA TGTGCCAGCAGTTACTCGCGGGGGGCCCGCGATGAGCAGTTCTTC. It specifies CASSYSRGARDEQFF.

There are many counts of this clonotype. The chain joins TRBV7-6 to TRBJ2-2; D ambiguous. CDR1 SGHVS and CDR2 FNYEAQ come from the germline V gene. Trimming cost V 3 bases and J 6 bases, with 8 bases left between them. This CDR3 comprises 13 residues. The CDR3: CASSLYLSGELFF. The DNA for the CDR3 is TGTGCCAGCAGCTTGTATCTATCCGGGGAGCTGTTTTTT.

This clonotype was recorded a few times. The rearrangement uses TRBV7-9 and TRBJ1-1; no clear D gene. This CDR3 region has 11 residues. The germline gives CDR1 SEHNR, CDR2 FQNEAQ (reference sequence). The V and J ends lost 2 bases and 8 bases respectively, with 6 bases between them. Written as DNA, the CDR3 is TGTGCCAGCAGCTTACAGAACGAAGCTTTCTTT. This codes for CASSLQNEAFF. Together with reference TRBV7-9 and TRBJ1-1, the CDR3 gives the full variable domain: DTGVSQNPRHKITKRGQNVTFRCDPISEHNRLYWYRQTLGQGPEFLTYFQNEAQLEKSRLLSDRFSAERPKGSFSTLEIQRTEQGDSAMYLCASSLQNEAFFGQGTRLTVV.